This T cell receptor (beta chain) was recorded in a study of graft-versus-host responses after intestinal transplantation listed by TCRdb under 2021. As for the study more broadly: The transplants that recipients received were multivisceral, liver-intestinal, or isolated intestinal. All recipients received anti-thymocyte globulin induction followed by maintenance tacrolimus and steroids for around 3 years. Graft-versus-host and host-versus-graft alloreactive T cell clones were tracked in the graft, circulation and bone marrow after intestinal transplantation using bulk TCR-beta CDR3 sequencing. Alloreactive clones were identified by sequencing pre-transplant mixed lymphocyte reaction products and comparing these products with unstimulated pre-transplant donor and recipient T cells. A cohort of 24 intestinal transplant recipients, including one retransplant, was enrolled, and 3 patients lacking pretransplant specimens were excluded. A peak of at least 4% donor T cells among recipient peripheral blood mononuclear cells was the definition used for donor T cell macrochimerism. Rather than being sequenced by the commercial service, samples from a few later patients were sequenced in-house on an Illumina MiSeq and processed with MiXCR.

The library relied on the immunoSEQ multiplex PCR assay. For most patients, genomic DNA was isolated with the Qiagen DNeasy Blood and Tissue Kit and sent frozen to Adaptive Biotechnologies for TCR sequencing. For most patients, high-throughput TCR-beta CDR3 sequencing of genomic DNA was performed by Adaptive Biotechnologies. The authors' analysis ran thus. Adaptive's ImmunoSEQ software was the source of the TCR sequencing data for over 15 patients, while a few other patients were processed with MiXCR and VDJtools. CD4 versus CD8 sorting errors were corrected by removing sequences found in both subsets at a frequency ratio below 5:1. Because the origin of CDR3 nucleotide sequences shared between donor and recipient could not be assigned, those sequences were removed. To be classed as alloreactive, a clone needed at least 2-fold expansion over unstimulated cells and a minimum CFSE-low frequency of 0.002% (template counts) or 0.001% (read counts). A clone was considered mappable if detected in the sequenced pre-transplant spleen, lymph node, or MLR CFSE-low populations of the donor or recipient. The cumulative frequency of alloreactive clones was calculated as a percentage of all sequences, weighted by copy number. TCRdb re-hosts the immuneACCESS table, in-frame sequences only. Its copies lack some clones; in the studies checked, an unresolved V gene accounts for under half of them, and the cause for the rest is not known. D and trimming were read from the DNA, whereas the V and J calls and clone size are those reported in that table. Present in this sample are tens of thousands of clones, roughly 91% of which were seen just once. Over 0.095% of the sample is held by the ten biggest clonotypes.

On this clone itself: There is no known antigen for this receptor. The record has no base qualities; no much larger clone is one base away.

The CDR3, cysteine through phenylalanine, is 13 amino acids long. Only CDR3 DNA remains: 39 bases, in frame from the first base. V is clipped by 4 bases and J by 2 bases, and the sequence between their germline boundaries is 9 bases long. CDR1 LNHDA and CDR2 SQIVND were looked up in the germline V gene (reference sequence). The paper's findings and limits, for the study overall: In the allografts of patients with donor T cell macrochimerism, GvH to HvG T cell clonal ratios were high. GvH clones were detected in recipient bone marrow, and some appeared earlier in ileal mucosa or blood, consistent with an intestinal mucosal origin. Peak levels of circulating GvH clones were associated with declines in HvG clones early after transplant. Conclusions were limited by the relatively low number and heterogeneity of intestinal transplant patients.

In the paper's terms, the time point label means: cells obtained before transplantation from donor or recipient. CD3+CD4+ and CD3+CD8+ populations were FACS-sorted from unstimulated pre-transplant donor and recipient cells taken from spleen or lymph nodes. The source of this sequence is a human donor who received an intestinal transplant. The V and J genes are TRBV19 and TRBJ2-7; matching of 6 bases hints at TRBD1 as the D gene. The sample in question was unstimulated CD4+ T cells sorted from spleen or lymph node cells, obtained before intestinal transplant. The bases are TGTGCCAGTAGTACGACAGGAACCTACGAGCAGTACTTC. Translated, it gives CASSTTGTYEQYF.